The rows below give T cell receptor beta chains drawn from one sample of a study of T cell responses to AZD1222 COVID-19 vaccine. TCRdb's table, derived via immunoSEQ multiplex PCR, lists solely in-frame clones and lacks some. The table includes over 110,000 clones, 85% to 95% detected once. Source: peripheral blood, taken on day 0 of AZD1222 vaccination. Every receptor here comes from an adult in good health. Both conserved end residues are part of each CDR3. Each record gives: CDR3 protein, CDR3 DNA, clone size, V gene, J gene, D gene. D genes are given only for firm matches. Size values are once, few and many counts, or a class for expanded clones, and some rows have none.

CASSPGLAGGEQYF	TGTGCCAGTAGCCCGGGACTAGCGGGAGGCGAGCAGTACTTC	.	TRBV19	TRBJ2-7	TRBD2
CASRAGGTDTQYF	TGTGCCAGCAGAGCGGGGGGCACAGATACGCAGTATTTT	.	TRBV7-9	TRBJ2-3	TRBD2
CASSLDPIASPYEQYF	TGTGCCAGCAGTTTAGACCCCATCGCCTCTCCCTACGAGCAGTACTTC	.	TRBV27	TRBJ2-7	.
CASTPRVNTEAFF	TGTGCCAGCACCCCGAGGGTGAACACTGAAGCTTTCTTT	once	TRBV6-5	TRBJ1-1	.
CASSYFDRGQLYF	TGTGCCAGCAGTTATTTTGACAGGGGTCAACTTTATTTT	.	TRBV6-5	TRBJ1-5	TRBD1
CASSVGVSTGNTIYF	TGTGCCAGCAGCGTAGGCGTATCGACGGGAAACACCATATATTTT	.	TRBV9	TRBJ1-3	.
CASSQDSTGVNEQFF	TGTGCCAGCAGCCAAGATAGTACCGGGGTCAATGAGCAGTTCTTC	.	TRBV3-1/TRBV3-2	TRBJ2-1	.
CASSSSGFRGSQYF	TGTGCCAGCAGCAGCTCAGGGTTTCGGGGGTCCCAGTACTTC	.	TRBV5-5	TRBJ2-5	.
CASSLAPLLVGNTIYF	TGTGCCAGCAGCTTAGCACCCCTTTTGGTCGGGAACACCATATATTTT	.	TRBV7-9	TRBJ1-3	.
CASSPGGTSGPPEDF	TGTGCCAGCAGCCCAGGTGGGACTAGCGGACCCCCTGAGGACTTC	.	TRBV7-2	TRBJ2-7	TRBD2
CATNPAGVGGYTF	TGTGCCACCAACCCAGCAGGGGTCGGAGGCTACACCTTC	.	TRBV24-1	TRBJ1-2	.
CASSSAGGNQPQHF	TGTGCCAGCAGTTCCGCGGGGGGCAATCAGCCCCAGCATTTT	.	TRBV28	TRBJ1-5	.
CASSFLAGGNEQYF	TGTGCCAGCAGTTTCCTAGCGGGAGGGAACGAGCAGTACTTC	.	TRBV27	TRBJ2-7	TRBD2
CASSLAVRDRGQETQYF	TGTGCTAGCAGCTTAGCGGTTCGGGACCGCGGACAAGAGACCCAGTACTTC	.	TRBV7-7	TRBJ2-5	.
CASSVLWQAPGNTIYF	TGTGCCAGCAGCGTCCTTTGGCAGGCGCCTGGAAACACCATATATTTT	.	TRBV21-1	TRBJ1-3	.
CASSRGGEWNQPQHF	TGTGCCAGCAGTCGGGGCGGGGAATGGAATCAGCCCCAGCATTTT	.	TRBV6-5	TRBJ1-5	.
CASSERPSGGADTQYF	TGCGCCAGCAGTGAGCGGCCTAGCGGGGGGGCAGATACGCAGTATTTT	.	TRBV10-2	TRBJ2-3	TRBD2
CASSLRSGASGEQFF	TGTGCCAGCAGCCTACGGTCAGGGGCTAGTGGTGAGCAGTTCTTC	.	TRBV11-3	TRBJ2-1	.
CASSSRGLAGIHEQYF	TGTGCCAGCAGTTCAAGGGGACTAGCGGGGATCCACGAGCAGTACTTC	.	TRBV27	TRBJ2-7	TRBD2
CASSLQRPGAAYEQYF	TGTGCCAGCTCACTGCAACGACCCGGGGCGGCCTACGAGCAGTACTTC	few	TRBV18	TRBJ2-7	.
CASSQAGGGSSYNEQFF	TGTGCCAGCAGCCAAGCAGGGGGCGGGAGCTCCTACAATGAGCAGTTCTTC	.	TRBV3-1/TRBV3-2	TRBJ2-1	.
CAISEGRLGNTIYF	TGTGCCATCAGTGAGGGGCGTTTGGGAAACACCATATATTTT	.	TRBV10-3	TRBJ1-3	.
CASLIRDRNTEAFF	TGTGCCAGCCTCATCAGGGACCGAAACACTGAAGCTTTCTTT	.	TRBV2	TRBJ1-1	.
CASSLEVVAASTDTQYF	TGTGCCAGCAGCTTAGAGGTTGTAGCGGCTAGCACAGATACGCAGTATTTT	few	TRBV7-2	TRBJ2-3	.
CASSYSRMSSGNTIYF	TGTGCCAGCAGTTACTCTCGGATGAGCTCTGGAAACACCATATATTTT	.	TRBV6-5	TRBJ1-3	.
CASSSLGGAFYEQYF	TGTGCCAGCAGTTCCCTGGGGGGTGCCTTCTACGAGCAGTACTTC	.	TRBV27	TRBJ2-7	.
CASSYSSGTGTRAFF	TGTGCCAGCAGTTACTCGTCGGGGACCGGAACTAGGGCTTTCTTT	.	TRBV6-5	TRBJ1-1	.
CSVQREANTGELFF	TGCAGCGTCCAGCGGGAAGCGAACACCGGGGAGCTGTTTTTT	.	TRBV29-1	TRBJ2-2	TRBD2
CASSFTGEITEAFF	TGTGCCAGCAGCTTTACAGGGGAAATCACTGAAGCTTTCTTT	.	TRBV7-9	TRBJ1-1	TRBD1
CAWSYREGYTF	TGTGCCTGGAGCTACAGGGAGGGCTACACCTTC	.	TRBV30	TRBJ1-2	.
CASSPHLPGNEQYF	TGTGCCAGCAGTCCTCACCTCCCGGGGAACGAGCAGTACTTC	.	TRBV27	TRBJ2-7	.
CASSLVTNSNQPQHF	TGTGCCAGCAGCTTGGTAACGAATAGCAATCAGCCCCAGCATTTT	.	TRBV7-2	TRBJ1-5	.
CASGGGPPYEQYF	TGTGCCAGCGGAGGGGGGCCTCCCTACGAGCAGTACTTC	.	TRBV7-2	TRBJ2-7	.
CASSRERGSSYNEQFF	TGTGCCAGCAGCCGGGAGCGGGGGAGCTCCTACAATGAGCAGTTCTTC	.	TRBV5-4	TRBJ2-1	TRBD2
CASSQWGEETEAFF	TGTGCCAGCAGCCAATGGGGGGAAGAGACTGAAGCTTTCTTT	once	TRBV3-1/TRBV3-2	TRBJ1-1	.
CASRTTGTGGSNEQFF	TGTGCCAGCAGGACAACCGGGACAGGGGGCTCCAATGAGCAGTTCTTC	.	TRBV2	TRBJ2-1	TRBD1
CASSRGGGESYEQYF	TGTGCCAGTAGCCGGGGAGGCGGGGAATCCTACGAGCAGTACTTC	.	TRBV19	TRBJ2-7	.
CSVETDTYEQYF	TGCAGCGTTGAAACAGATACCTACGAGCAGTACTTC	.	TRBV29-1	TRBJ2-7	.
CASRRQGPTEAFF	TGTGCCAGCAGACGACAGGGTCCCACTGAAGCTTTCTTT	once	TRBV27	TRBJ1-1	TRBD1
CATSDLLALPNYGYTF	TGTGCCACCAGTGATTTGCTCGCTCTACCAAACTATGGCTACACCTTC	.	TRBV24-1	TRBJ1-2	.
CSVGPRSDGELFF	TGCAGCGTTGGTCCCAGGTCCGACGGGGAGCTGTTTTTT	once	TRBV29-1	TRBJ2-2	.
CATSPEGLGNTNEQFF	TGTGCCACCAGCCCCGAGGGACTAGGTAATACCAATGAGCAGTTCTTC	.	TRBV15	TRBJ2-1	TRBD2
CASSRGANYEQYF	TGTGCCAGCAGCAGAGGGGCCAACTACGAGCAGTACTTC	once	TRBV11-2	TRBJ2-7	.
CASSEESGRLTDTQYF	TGTGCCAGCAGCGAAGAGAGCGGGAGACTCACAGATACGCAGTATTTT	once	TRBV4-2	TRBJ2-3	TRBD2
CSVGDRGADQPQHF	TGCAGCGTTGGGGACAGGGGCGCGGATCAGCCCCAGCATTTT	.	TRBV29-1	TRBJ1-5	TRBD1
CASTRRERGFTEAFF	TGTGCCAGCACCCGAAGAGAAAGGGGATTCACTGAAGCTTTCTTT	.	TRBV11-2	TRBJ1-1	.
CASSLLRTAQETQYF	TGTGCCAGCAGCTTACTCCGGACAGCTCAAGAGACCCAGTACTTC	.	TRBV7-9	TRBJ2-5	.
CASSFSSKGGYTF	TGTGCCAGCAGCTTTTCATCGAAGGGGGGCTACACCTTC	.	TRBV7-2	TRBJ1-2	.
CAWSVRGDYGYTF	TGTGCCTGGAGTGTCAGGGGCGACTATGGCTACACCTTC	.	TRBV30	TRBJ1-2	.
CASSPGQYEETQYF	TGTGCCAGCAGCCCCGGACAGTACGAAGAGACCCAGTACTTC	.	TRBV7-9	TRBJ2-5	.
CASSQGTETQYF	TGTGCCAGCAGCCAAGGAACGGAGACCCAGTACTTC	once	TRBV14	TRBJ2-5	.